This TCR beta chain came from a study of T cell responses to AZD1222 COVID-19 vaccine (dated by TCRdb to the early 2020s). For the wider study: A total of 230 to 250 trial participants underwent TCR sequencing, of whom more than 200 had received two doses of AZD1222 and roughly 26 had received two doses of the MenACWY control vaccine. Trial participants were enrolled by age into subgroups of 18-55, 56-69 and 70-plus years, and 148, 28 and 57 TCR-sequenced participants, respectively, were included in these subgroups. What the research found in general, with its limitations: No day 14 peak-response samples were available, so repertoires were characterized only after the peak T cell response. The 56-69-year group was small, and its depth increase did not reach significance, likely because of low power. Reportedly, almost half of the unique spike-specific TCRs recognized epitopes lying outside the regions that are mutated in the B.1.351 and B.1.1.7 variants. After two AZD1222 doses, spike-specific TCR breadth and depth were significantly higher than at day 0 and than in MenACWY recipients. The whole spike protein was spanned by vaccine-associated CD4 TCRs, and dominant responses were seen in regions 160-218 and 743-854. Conclusions about previously exposed vaccinees are limited, since just 5 or 6 AZD1222 recipients were seropositive for SARS-CoV-2 at baseline. Participants were mostly white British, with more females than males. The authors suggested clonal diversity may have been underestimated.

With regard to this clone: What antigen it recognizes has not been identified. No much larger clone exists at a distance of one base, and base qualities are not known.

The sample's time point, from its label and the paper: about 28 days (+/-7) after the second vaccine dose. AZD1222 recipients given second doses at about 4 weeks or at about 12 weeks were pooled, since spike-specific TCR depth and breadth were not found to differ between the two schedules. Vaccinee samples were obtained from the UK trials COV001 and COV002, which included a single-blind randomized controlled phase 2/3 trial of AZD1222 (ChAdOx1 nCoV-19) in healthy adults. Trial participant PBMC samples were collected at day 0 and day 28 after the second dose for TCRbeta chain sequencing. The CDR3 regions of human TCRbeta chains were analyzed by immunosequencing. As for the authors' bioinformatics: TCRs in the repertoires were matched against a reference library of SARS-CoV-2-specific TCRs that had been generated with the MIRA antigen-specificity platform. Breadth was defined as the fraction of unique TCRs that were SARS-CoV-2-associated, and depth was defined as the fraction of total T cells that were SARS-CoV-2-associated. Each spike-specific TCR was assigned to its reactive spike region and to a CD4 or CD8 class using the MIRA data. Log10-transformed breadth and depth values were compared by one-way ANOVA with Sidak's multiple comparisons tests. Imported from immuneACCESS, the table was reduced by TCRdb to in-frame sequences with V and J called. These copies leave out some clones; in studies compared against another copy, an unresolved V gene accounts for under half, and the cause of the remainder is not known. The V and J calls and clone size were taken over from that table, and D and trimming were inferred from the DNA. Here the sample has 98,000 or so clones; approximately 84% occur a single time. Over 12% of the sample rests with the top ten.

Including cysteine and phenylalanine, the CDR3 has 13 amino acids. Of the read, only the CDR3 DNA is kept; its 39 bases are in frame from base 1. The germline V gene (reference sequence) supplies CDR1 SEHNR and CDR2 FQNEAQ. V sheds 5 bases and J sheds 12 bases, leaving 17 bases between their ends. This sample comprised peripheral blood, obtained 28 days after the second AZD1222 dose. The V and J genes are TRBV7-9 and TRBJ2-1; TRBD2 is a weak D gene call, 7 bases matching. This TCR was sampled from an adult who received the AZD1222 COVID-19 vaccine. The CDR3 reads as follows: CASSLGGPDGQFF. The bases are TGTGCCAGCAGCCTCGGGGGGCCCGACGGGCAGTTCTTC.